Listed here are 2 T cell receptor beta chains from one sample, sequenced in a study of blood T cell repertoires in COVID-19 (dated by TCRdb to 2020 to 2021). Library preparation was by the immunoSEQ multiplex PCR assay. Entries here come from immuneACCESS through TCRdb and include only in-frame sequences with V and J called. Some clones fail to appear in such tables; in the studies checked, an unresolved V gene covers under half of the shortfall, and the cause of the remainder is unknown. The sample table lists some 220,000 clones, nearly 85% of them with a count of one. Roughly 5% of the sample comes from the top ten. Material: peripheral blood. Receptors were obtained from a human donor in a cohort sampled during active COVID-19.

Points on this clone: Different DNA sequences within this sample yield the same CDR3. V and J are TRBV10-3 and TRBJ2-7, with D tentatively TRBD1 (5 bases). CDR1 ENHRY and CDR2 SYGVKD come from the germline V gene. The CDR3 length is 12 residues. With 3 bases removed from V and 4 bases from J, the gap between germline ends came to 7 bases. The CDR3 region has the DNA TGTGCCATCAGTGAATCAGGGTACGAGCAGTACTTC. Residues: CAISESGYEQYF.

The chain has TRBV7-3 and TRBJ1-5, with D possibly being TRBD1 (6 bases). The germline CDR1 and CDR2 sequences are SGHTA and FQGTGA. The V end lost 2 bases, the J end lost 7 bases, and 12 bases lay between the germline ends. The length of the CDR3 is 14 residues. CDR3 bases: TGTGCCAGCAGCTTAGCGGCAGGGGAGCAGCCCCAGCATTTT. Amino acid sequence: CASSLAAGEQPQHF.